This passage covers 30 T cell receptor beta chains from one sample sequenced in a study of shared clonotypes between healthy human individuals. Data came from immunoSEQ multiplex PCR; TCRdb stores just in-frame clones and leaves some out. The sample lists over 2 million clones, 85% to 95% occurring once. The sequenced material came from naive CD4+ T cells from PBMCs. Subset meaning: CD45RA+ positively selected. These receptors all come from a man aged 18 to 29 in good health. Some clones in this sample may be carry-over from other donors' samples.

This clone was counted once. The CDR3 is CAWSGTGTGDLYAFF. In DNA, the CDR3 is TGTGCCTGGAGTGGCACCGGGACAGGGGATTTGTATGCTTTCTTT. The chain carries TRBV30 and TRBJ1-1; 10 bases agree with TRBD1. The V gene's germline CDR1 is GTSNPN and CDR2 SVGIG (reference sequence). This CDR3 region has 15 residues. V was clipped by 1 base and J by 11 bases; unmatched bases: 13. The full variable domain, in which reference TRBV30 and TRBJ1-1 provide the parts outside the CDR3, is SQTIHQWPATLVQPVGSPLSLECTVEGTSNPNLYWYRQAAGRGLQLLFYSVGIGQISSEVPQNLSASRPQDRQFILSSKKLLLSDSGFYLCAWSGTGTGDLYAFFGQGTRLTVV.

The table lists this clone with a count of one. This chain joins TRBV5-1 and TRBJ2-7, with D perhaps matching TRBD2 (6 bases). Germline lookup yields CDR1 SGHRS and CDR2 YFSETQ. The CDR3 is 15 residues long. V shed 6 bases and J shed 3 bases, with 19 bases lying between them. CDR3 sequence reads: CASMGGSGHLYEQYF. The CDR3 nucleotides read TGCGCCAGCATGGGTGGTAGCGGCCATCTCTACGAGCAGTACTTC.

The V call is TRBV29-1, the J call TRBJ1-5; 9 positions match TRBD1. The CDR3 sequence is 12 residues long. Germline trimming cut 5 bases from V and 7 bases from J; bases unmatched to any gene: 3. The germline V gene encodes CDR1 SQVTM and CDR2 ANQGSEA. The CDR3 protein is CSVQQGAQPQHF. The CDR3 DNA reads TGCAGCGTTCAACAGGGGGCGCAGCCCCAGCATTTT.

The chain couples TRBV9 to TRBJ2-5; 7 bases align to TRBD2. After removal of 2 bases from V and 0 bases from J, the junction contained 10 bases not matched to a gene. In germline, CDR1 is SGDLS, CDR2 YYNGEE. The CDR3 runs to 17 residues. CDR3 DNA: TGTGCCAGCAGCGTGGGAGGGTCTCGACAGTACCAAGAGACCCAGTACTTC. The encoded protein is CASSVGGSRQYQETQYF. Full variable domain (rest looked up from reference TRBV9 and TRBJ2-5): DSGVTQTPKHLITATGQRVTLRCSPRSGDLSVYWYQQSLDQGLQFLIQYYNGEERAKGNILERFSAQQFPDLHSELNLSSLELGDSALYFCASSVGGSRQYQETQYFGPGTRLLVL.

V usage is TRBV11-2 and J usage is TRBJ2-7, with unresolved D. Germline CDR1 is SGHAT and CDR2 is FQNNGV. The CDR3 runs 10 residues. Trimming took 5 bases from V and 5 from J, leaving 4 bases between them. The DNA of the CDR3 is TGTGCCAGCAGCGCACACGAGCAGTACTTC. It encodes CASSAHEQYF.

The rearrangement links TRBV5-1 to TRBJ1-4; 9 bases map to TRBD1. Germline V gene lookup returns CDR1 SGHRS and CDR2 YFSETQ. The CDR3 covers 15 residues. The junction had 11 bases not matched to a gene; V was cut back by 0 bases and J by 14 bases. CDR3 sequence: CASSLVQGATSGLFF. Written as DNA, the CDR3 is TGCGCCAGCAGCTTGGTACAGGGGGCGACTTCTGGGCTGTTTTTT. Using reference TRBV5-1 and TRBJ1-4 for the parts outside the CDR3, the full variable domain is KAGVTQTPRYLIKTRGQQVTLSCSPISGHRSVSWYQQTPGQGLQFLFEYFSETQRNKGNFPGRFSGRQFSNSRSEMNVSTLELGDSALYLCASSLVQGATSGLFFGSGTQLSVL.

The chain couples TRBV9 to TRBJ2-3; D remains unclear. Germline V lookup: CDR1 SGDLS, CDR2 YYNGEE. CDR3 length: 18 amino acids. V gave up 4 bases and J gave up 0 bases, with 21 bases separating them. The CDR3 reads CASSPRETGGPSTDTQYF. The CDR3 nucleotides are TGTGCCAGCAGCCCAAGAGAGACGGGTGGTCCCAGCACAGATACGCAGTATTTT. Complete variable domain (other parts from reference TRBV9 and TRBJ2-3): DSGVTQTPKHLITATGQRVTLRCSPRSGDLSVYWYQQSLDQGLQFLIQYYNGEERAKGNILERFSAQQFPDLHSELNLSSLELGDSALYFCASSPRETGGPSTDTQYFGPGTRLTVL.

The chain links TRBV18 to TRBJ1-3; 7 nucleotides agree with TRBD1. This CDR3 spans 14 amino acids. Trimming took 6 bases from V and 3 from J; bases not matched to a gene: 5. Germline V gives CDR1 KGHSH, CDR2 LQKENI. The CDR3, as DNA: TGTGCCAGCTCGGGAGACAGGGATGGAAACACCATATATTTT. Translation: CASSGDRDGNTIYF. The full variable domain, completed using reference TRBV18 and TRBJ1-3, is NAGVMQNPRHLVRRRGQEARLRCSPMKGHSHVYWYRQLPEEGLKFMVYLQKENIIDESGMPKERFSAEFPKEGPSILRIQQVVRGDSAAYFCASSGDRDGNTIYFGEGSWLTVV.

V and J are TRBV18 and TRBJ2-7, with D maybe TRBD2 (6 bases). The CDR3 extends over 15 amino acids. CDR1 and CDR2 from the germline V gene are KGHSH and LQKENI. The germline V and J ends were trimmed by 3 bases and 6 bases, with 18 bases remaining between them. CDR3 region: CASSPLRDGTSEQYF. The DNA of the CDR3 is TGTGCCAGCTCACCGTTGCGGGACGGTACGTCCGAGCAGTACTTC.

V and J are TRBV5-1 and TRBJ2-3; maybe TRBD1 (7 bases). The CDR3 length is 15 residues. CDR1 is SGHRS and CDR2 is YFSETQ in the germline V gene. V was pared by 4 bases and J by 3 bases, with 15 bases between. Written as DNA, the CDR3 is TGCGCCAGCAGCCTGCGGGACAGTGAGACAGATACGCAGTATTTT. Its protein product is CASSLRDSETDTQYF.

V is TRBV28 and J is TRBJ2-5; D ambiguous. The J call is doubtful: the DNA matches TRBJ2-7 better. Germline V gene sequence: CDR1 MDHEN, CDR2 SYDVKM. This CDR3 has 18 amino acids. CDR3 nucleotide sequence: TGTGCCAGCAGTTTATCAACACGCGGAACTGGAAAAAACTACGAGCAGTACTTC. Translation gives CASSLSTRGTGKNYEQYF.

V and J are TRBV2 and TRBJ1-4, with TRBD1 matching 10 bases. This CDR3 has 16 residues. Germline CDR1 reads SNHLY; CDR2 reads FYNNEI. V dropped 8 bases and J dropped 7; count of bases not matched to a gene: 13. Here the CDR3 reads CASRMAPGTGAEKLFF. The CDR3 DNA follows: TGTGCCAGCCGAATGGCCCCCGGGACAGGGGCTGAAAAACTGTTTTTT.

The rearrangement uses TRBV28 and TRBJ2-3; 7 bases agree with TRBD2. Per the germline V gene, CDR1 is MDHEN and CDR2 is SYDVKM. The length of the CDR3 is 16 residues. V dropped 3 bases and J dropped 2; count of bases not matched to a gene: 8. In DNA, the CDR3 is TGTGCCAGCAGTTTGTTTTTGGGAGGGGCCACAGATACGCAGTATTTT. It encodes CASSLFLGGATDTQYF.

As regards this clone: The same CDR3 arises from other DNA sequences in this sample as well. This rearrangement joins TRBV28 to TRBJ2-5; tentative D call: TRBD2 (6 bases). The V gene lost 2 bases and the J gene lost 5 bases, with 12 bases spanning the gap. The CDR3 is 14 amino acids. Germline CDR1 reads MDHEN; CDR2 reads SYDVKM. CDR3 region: CASSLGGGGETQYF. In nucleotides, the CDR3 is TGTGCCAGCAGTTTAGGGGGAGGCGGGGAGACCCAGTACTTC.

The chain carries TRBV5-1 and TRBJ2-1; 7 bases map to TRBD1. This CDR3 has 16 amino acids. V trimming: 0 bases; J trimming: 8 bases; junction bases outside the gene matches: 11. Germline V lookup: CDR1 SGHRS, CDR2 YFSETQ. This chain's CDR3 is CASSLGPGQGVDEQFF. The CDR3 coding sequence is TGCGCCAGCAGCTTGGGACCTGGCCAGGGGGTGGATGAGCAGTTCTTC. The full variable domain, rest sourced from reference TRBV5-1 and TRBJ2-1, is KAGVTQTPRYLIKTRGQQVTLSCSPISGHRSVSWYQQTPGQGLQFLFEYFSETQRNKGNFPGRFSGRQFSNSRSEMNVSTLELGDSALYLCASSLGPGQGVDEQFFGPGTRLTVL.

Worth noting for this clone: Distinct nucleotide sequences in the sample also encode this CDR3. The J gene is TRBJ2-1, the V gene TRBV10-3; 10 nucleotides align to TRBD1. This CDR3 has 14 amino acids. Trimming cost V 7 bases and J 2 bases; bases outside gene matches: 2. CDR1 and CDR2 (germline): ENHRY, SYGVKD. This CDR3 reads CAINGQGAYNEQFF. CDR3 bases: TGTGCCATCAATGGACAGGGGGCCTACAATGAGCAGTTCTTC.

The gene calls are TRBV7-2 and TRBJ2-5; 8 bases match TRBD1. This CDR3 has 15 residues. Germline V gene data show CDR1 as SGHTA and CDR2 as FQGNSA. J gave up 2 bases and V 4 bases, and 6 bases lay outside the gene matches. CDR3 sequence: CASSWQGTGQETQYF. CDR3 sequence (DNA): TGTGCCAGCAGCTGGCAGGGGACAGGACAAGAGACCCAGTACTTC.

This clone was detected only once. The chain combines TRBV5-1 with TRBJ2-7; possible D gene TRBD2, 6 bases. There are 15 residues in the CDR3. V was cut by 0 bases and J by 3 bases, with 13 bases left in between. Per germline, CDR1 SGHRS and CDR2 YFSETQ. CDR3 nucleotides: TGCGCCAGCAGCTTGGCATCATCGCGGGGCTACGAGCAGTACTTC. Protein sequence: CASSLASSRGYEQYF.

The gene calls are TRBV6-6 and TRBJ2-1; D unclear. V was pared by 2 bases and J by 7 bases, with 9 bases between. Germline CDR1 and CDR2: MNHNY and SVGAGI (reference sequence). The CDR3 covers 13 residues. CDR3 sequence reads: CASSYGALNEQFF. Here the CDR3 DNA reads TGTGCCAGCAGTTACGGCGCCCTAAATGAGCAGTTCTTC.

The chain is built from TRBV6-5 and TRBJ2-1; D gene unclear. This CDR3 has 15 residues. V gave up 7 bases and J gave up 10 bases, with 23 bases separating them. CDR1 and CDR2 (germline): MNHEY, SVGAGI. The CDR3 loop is CASTVSPDFQAEQFF. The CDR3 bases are TGTGCCAGCACCGTCAGTCCAGATTTCCAAGCAGAGCAGTTCTTC.

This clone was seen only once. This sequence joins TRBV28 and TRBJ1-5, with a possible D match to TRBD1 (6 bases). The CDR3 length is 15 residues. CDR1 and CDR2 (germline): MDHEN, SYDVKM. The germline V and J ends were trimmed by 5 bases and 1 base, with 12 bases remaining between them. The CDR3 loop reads CASSPDRASNQPQHF. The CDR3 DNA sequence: TGTGCCAGCAGTCCGGACAGAGCCAGCAATCAGCCCCAGCATTTT.

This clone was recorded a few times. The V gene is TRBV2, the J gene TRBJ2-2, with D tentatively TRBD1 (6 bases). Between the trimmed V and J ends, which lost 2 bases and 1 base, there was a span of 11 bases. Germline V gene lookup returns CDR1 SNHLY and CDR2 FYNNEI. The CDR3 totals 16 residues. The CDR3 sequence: CASSEWGLRNTGELFF. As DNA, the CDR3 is TGTGCCAGCAGTGAATGGGGGCTAAGGAACACCGGGGAGCTGTTTTTT. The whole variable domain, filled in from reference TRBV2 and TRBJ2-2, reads EPEVTQTPSHQVTQMGQEVILRCVPISNHLYFYWYRQILGQKVEFLVSFYNNEISEKSEIFDDQFSVERPDGSNFTLKIRSTKLEDSAMYFCASSEWGLRNTGELFFGEGSRLTVL.

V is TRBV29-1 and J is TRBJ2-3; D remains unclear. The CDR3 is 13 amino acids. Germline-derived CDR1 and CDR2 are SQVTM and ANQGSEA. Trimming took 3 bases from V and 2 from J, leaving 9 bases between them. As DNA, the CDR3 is TGCAGCGTTGATTGGGTGCCCACAGATACGCAGTATTTT. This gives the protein CSVDWVPTDTQYF.

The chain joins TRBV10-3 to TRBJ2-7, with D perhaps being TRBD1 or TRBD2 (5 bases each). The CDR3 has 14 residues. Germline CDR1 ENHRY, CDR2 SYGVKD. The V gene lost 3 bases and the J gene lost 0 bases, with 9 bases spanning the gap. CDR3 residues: CAISDLGDSYEQYF. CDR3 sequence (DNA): TGTGCCATCAGTGATCTGGGGGACTCCTACGAGCAGTACTTC.

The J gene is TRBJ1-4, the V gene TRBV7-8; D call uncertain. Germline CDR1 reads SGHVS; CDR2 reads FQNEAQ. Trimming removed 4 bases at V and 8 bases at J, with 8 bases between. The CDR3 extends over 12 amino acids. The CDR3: CASSSAAEKLFF. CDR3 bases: TGTGCCAGCAGCTCGGCGGCAGAAAAACTGTTTTTT.

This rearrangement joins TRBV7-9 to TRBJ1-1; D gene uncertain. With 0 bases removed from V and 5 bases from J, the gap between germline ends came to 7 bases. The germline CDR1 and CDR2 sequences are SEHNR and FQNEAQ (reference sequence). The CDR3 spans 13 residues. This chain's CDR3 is CASSLARETEAFF. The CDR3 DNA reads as TGTGCCAGCAGCTTAGCTCGGGAGACTGAAGCTTTCTTT.

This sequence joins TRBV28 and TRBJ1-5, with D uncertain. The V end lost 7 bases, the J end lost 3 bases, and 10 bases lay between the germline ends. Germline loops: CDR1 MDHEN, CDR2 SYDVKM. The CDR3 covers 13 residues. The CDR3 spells CASKSLHNQPQHF. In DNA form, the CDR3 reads TGTGCCAGCAAGAGTTTGCACAATCAGCCCCAGCATTTT.

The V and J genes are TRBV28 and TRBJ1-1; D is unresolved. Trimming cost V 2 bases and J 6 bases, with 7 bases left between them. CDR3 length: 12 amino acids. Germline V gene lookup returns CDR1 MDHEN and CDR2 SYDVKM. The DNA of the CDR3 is TGTGCCAGCAGTTTAAAGGCAGCTGAAGCTTTCTTT. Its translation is CASSLKAAEAFF. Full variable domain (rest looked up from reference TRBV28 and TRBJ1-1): DVKVTQSSRYLVKRTGEKVFLECVQDMDHENMFWYRQDPGLGLRLIYFSYDVKMKEKGDIPEGYSVSREKKERFSLILESASTNQTSMYLCASSLKAAEAFFGQGTRLTVV.

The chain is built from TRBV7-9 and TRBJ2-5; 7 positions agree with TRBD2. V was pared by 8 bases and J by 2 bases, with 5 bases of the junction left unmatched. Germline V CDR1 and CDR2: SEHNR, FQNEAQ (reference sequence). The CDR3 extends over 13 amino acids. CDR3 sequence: CASFGGGQETQYF. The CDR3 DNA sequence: TGTGCCAGCTTCGGGGGAGGGCAAGAGACCCAGTACTTC.

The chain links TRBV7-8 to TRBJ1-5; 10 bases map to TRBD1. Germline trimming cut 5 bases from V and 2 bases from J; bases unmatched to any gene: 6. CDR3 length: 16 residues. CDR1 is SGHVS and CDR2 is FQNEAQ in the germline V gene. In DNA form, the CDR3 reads TGTGCCAGCAGCGTAGGTGGGACAGGGGGCAATCAGCCCCAGCATTTT. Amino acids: CASSVGGTGGNQPQHF.